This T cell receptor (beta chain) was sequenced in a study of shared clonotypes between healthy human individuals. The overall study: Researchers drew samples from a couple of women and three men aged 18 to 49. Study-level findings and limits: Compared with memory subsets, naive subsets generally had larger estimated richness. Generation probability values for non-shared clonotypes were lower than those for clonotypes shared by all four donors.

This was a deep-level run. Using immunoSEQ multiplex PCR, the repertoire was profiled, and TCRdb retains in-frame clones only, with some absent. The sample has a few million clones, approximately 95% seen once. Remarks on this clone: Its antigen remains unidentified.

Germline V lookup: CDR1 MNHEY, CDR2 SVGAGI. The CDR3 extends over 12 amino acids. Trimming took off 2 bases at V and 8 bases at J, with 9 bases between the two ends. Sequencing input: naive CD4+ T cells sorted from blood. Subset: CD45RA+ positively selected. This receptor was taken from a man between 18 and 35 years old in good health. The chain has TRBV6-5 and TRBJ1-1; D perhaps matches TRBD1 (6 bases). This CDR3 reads CASSYETGEAFF. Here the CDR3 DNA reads TGTGCCAGCAGTTACGAGACAGGAGAAGCTTTCTTT.